This TCR beta chain was obtained from a study of radiation and T cells in renal cell carcinoma. The study's findings and limits: From baseline, blood top tumor clonotypes peaked at 2 weeks post-radiation.

This CDR3 is built from 14 residues. V lost 7 bases and J lost 5, with 17 bases in between. Per germline, CDR1 ENHRY and CDR2 SYGVKD. For this clone: Its antigen is not known.

Sequencing used immunoSEQ multiplex PCR; TCRdb keeps in-frame clones, though not all of them. Among about 77,000 clones, approximately 82% were seen once, and the ten largest hold 2% to 3%. Noted time point: blood 4 weeks post-SBRT, at nephrectomy. Treatment meaning: 15 Gy SBRT to primary tumor, nephrectomy 4 weeks later. Nephrectomy followed 15 Gy stereotactic body radiation by 4 weeks. After SBRT, blood was collected at 2 and 4 weeks, plus baseline. The patient's renal cell carcinoma had clear cell pathology. The chain has TRBV10-3 and TRBJ2-5, with D perhaps given as TRBD1 or TRBD2 (5 bases each). This clonotype originated in a woman aged 55-69 years with renal cell carcinoma. The sequences come from blood, collected from a patient whose treatment included radiotherapy and nephrectomy. CDR3 coding DNA: TGTGCCATCAAAGGCGAGGGGACGTGGGAGACCCAGTACTTC. It yields the protein CAIKGEGTWETQYF.